This T cell receptor beta chain derives from a study of T cells in localized non-small cell lung cancer. The CDR3 is made up of 17 amino acids. Trimming left V 5 bases short and J 2 bases short, with 21 bases between. CDR1 and CDR2 (germline): MDHEN, SYDVKM. In its sample, this clone was seen once. The data were produced by immunoSEQ multiplex PCR, yet TCRdb's version contains in-frame clones alone and is incomplete. Among around 15,000 clones listed, 89% were seen once. The source is a man aged 40 to 75 with stage III lung adenocarcinoma. The sequencing here drew on peripheral blood mononuclear cells, taken before any cancer treatment. The chain combines TRBV28 with TRBJ2-5, with D uncertain. The CDR3 sequence: CASSPLLGQLKQETQYF. The CDR3 bases are TGTGCCAGCAGTCCTCTTCTGGGCCAGCTTAAACAAGAGACCCAGTACTTC.